This record looks at one TCR beta chain sequence and its context. The data are from a study of shared T cell receptors in the human thymus. Assay used: immunoSEQ multiplex PCR; TCRdb lists only in-frame clones, some missing. The sample yields 720,000 or so clones, 70% to 90% seen once. V dropped 0 bases and J dropped 6 bases, with 11 bases sitting between them. The CDR3 length is 14 residues. CDR1 and CDR2 from the germline V gene are MGHRA and YSYEKL. These same records also appear under a second study, on human thymus T cells. That work adds: Resections that were taken during corrective heart surgery supplied the thymus tissue.

The TCR comes from a girl less than two years old with a congenital heart defect. V usage is TRBV4-1 and J usage is TRBJ1-2; tentatively, D is TRBD1 (5 bases). Input material: thymocytes. As DNA, the CDR3 is TGCGCCAGCAGCCAAGAAAGGGGAGGTGATGGCTACACCTTC. Amino acids: CASSQERGGDGYTF.